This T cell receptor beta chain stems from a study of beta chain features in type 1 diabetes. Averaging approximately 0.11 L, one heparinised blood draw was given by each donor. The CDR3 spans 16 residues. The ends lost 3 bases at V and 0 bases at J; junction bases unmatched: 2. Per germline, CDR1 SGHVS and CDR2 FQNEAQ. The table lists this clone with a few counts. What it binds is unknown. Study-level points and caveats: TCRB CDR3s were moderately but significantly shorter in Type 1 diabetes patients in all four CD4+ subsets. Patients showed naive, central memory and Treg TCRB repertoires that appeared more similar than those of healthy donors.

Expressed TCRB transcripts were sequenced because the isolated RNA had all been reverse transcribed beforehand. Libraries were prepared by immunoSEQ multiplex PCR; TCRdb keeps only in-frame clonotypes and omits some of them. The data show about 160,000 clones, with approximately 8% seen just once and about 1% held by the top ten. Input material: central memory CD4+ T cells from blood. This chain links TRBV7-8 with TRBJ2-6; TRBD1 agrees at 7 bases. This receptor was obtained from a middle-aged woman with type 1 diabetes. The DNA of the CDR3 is TGTGCCAGCAGCTTGGGGACAGCCTCTGGGGCCAACGTCCTGACTTTC. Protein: CASSLGTASGANVLTF. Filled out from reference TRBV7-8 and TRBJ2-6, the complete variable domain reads GAGVSQSPRYKVAKRGQDVALRCDPISGHVSLFWYQQALGQGPEFLTYFQNEAQLDKSGLPSDRFFAERPEGSVSTLKIQRTQQEDSAVYLCASSLGTASGANVLTFGAGSRLTVL.